This TCR beta chain was recorded in a study of shared clonotypes between healthy human individuals. At the level of the study: Researchers assigned three CD4 naive, three CD4 memory, two CD8 naive and one CD8 memory plate to each donor.

CCR7-negative CD45RA+ TemRA cells were pooled with CD45RO+ cells for CD8 memory. The assay used deep level. The assay was immunoSEQ multiplex PCR, and TCRdb's table has in-frame clones only and misses some. The data show some 690,000 clones, roughly 87% seen once. Germline V gene sequence: CDR1 MDHEN, CDR2 SYDVKM. The CDR3 has 13 residues. Trimming took 10 bases from V and 5 from J; bases not matched to a gene: 10. This clone was seen a single time. The receptor comes from a man between 18 and 29 years old in good health. Some clones in this sample may be carry-over from other donors' samples. The chain links TRBV28 to TRBJ2-7; TRBD1 aligns across 8 bases. The sample taken for sequencing was memory CD8+ T cells from PBMCs. Described subset: CD45RO+ cells pooled with CCR7-negative TemRA cells. The CDR3 loop is CATMGDRIHEQYF. DNA for the CDR3: TGTGCCACCATGGGGGACAGGATCCACGAGCAGTACTTC.